This passage covers 14 T cell receptor beta chains from one sample sequenced in a study of PD-L1 blockade in urothelial cancer. Repertoires were generated with immunoSEQ multiplex PCR, while TCRdb's copy carries only in-frame clones and drops some. The repertoire holds roughly 45,000 clones, with more than 75% as singletons. The sequencing used PBMCs, collected around atezolizumab (anti-PD-L1) treatment. All receptors derive from a woman between 55 and 75 years old with urothelial cancer.

The sample holds one count of this clone. The chain has TRBV9 and TRBJ2-1; 8 bases are shared with TRBD2. The CDR3 extends over 16 amino acids. Per germline, CDR1 SGDLS and CDR2 YYNGEE. The V and J ends lost 0 bases and 8 bases, in that order; junction bases with no gene match: 10. The CDR3 DNA reads TGTGCCAGCAGCGTAGCTTCCCGGGGGGGCTCCCATGAGCAGTTCTTC. Residues: CASSVASRGGSHEQFF.

The rearrangement uses TRBV10-3 and TRBJ2-7; 7 positions agree with TRBD1. The CDR3 is made up of 12 amino acids. Germline CDR1 reads ENHRY; CDR2 reads SYGVKD. The ends lost 3 bases at V and 6 bases at J; junction bases unmatched: 2. The CDR3 region has the DNA TGTGCCATCAGTGAAAGGGGGCTCGAGCAGTACTTC. The encoded protein is CAISERGLEQYF.

The V and J genes are TRBV7-9 and TRBJ1-5; unclear D gene. Between the trimmed V and J ends, which lost 7 bases and 6 bases, there was a span of 13 bases. This CDR3 has 13 residues. The germline V gene encodes CDR1 SEHNR and CDR2 FQNEAQ (reference sequence). Here the CDR3 DNA reads TGTGCCAGCAACCAGGTTGAGGGTCAGCCCCAGCATTTT. Its translation: CASNQVEGQPQHF.

The chain joins TRBV13 to TRBJ2-7, with 10 positions matching TRBD1. The V and J ends lost 1 base and 5 bases, in that order; junction bases with no gene match: 8. CDR1 is PRHDT and CDR2 is FYEKMQ in the germline V gene (reference sequence). CDR3 length: 16 amino acids. DNA of the CDR3: TGTGCCAGCAGCTTAGCGGGGACAGGGGCTCTGCACGAGCAGTACTTC. The encoded protein is CASSLAGTGALHEQYF.

J is TRBJ2-7 and V is TRBV7-2; TRBD2 matches 7 bases. The CDR3 totals 15 residues. Trimming at V came to 4 bases and at J to 5 bases, leaving 11 bases not matched to a gene. Germline assignment: CDR1 SGHTA and CDR2 FQGNSA. The CDR3 nucleotides read TGTGCCAGCAGCTCCGCCGCGGGAGAGGCTGACGAGCAGTACTTC. Its translation: CASSSAAGEADEQYF.

The chain has TRBV13 and TRBJ2-1; TRBD2 aligns across 9 bases. The germline V gene encodes CDR1 PRHDT and CDR2 FYEKMQ (reference sequence). Trimming removed 6 bases from V and 9 bases from J; junction bases left unmatched: 12. The CDR3 totals 15 residues. CDR3: CASRGGTSPKSEQFF. The CDR3 coding sequence is TGTGCCAGCAGGGGCGGGACTAGCCCGAAGTCTGAGCAGTTCTTC.

The chain employs TRBV4-1 and TRBJ1-5, with no clear D. Trimming pared 0 bases from V and 13 bases from J, leaving 13 bases between. The CDR3 has 13 amino acids. Germline values: CDR1 MGHRA, CDR2 YSYEKL. The CDR3 DNA sequence: TGCGCCAGCAGCCAAGATATCCGGGTCGCTCAGCATTTT. Protein: CASSQDIRVAQHF.

The rearrangement joins TRBV30 to TRBJ1-1; 9 bases map to TRBD1. This CDR3 is built from 19 residues. V was clipped by 3 bases and J by 4 bases; unmatched bases: 21. CDR1 is GTSNPN and CDR2 is SVGIG in the germline V gene (reference sequence). This CDR3 is CAWRIYQGQGLPGVTEAFF. In DNA form, the CDR3 reads TGTGCCTGGAGGATTTATCAGGGACAGGGCCTCCCGGGGGTCACTGAAGCTTTCTTT.

The chain is built from TRBV27 and TRBJ1-5, with 8 bases that match TRBD1. The CDR3 totals 15 residues. Per the germline V gene, CDR1 is MNHEY and CDR2 is SMNVEV (reference sequence). The J segment lost 4 bases and the V segment lost 6 bases, leaving 8 bases of the junction unmatched. The CDR3 loop reads CASRKQGDGNQPQHF. CDR3 DNA sequence: TGTGCCAGCAGAAAACAGGGGGACGGAAATCAGCCCCAGCATTTT.

The CDR3 is CASSHTQGLREQYF. The CDR3 coding sequence is TGTGCCAGTAGTCACACCCAGGGGCTGCGGGAGCAGTACTTC. This chain joins TRBV19 and TRBJ2-7; D perhaps matches TRBD1 (6 bases). V lost 5 bases, J lost 7 bases, and 18 bases lay in between. The CDR3 sequence is 14 residues long. Germline lookup yields CDR1 LNHDA and CDR2 SQIVND (reference sequence).

The chain employs TRBV4-2 and TRBJ2-2; D possibly corresponds to TRBD1 (6 bases). The germline V gene encodes CDR1 LGHNA and CDR2 YNFKEQ. The CDR3 loop spans 15 amino acids. Trimming shortened V by 7 bases and J by 3 bases, and 15 bases separated the two germline ends. CDR3 in amino acids: CASKTYREHTGELFF. Here the CDR3 DNA reads TGTGCCAGCAAAACGTACAGGGAACACACCGGGGAGCTGTTTTTT.

The chain is built from TRBV28 and TRBJ1-4; D unresolved. The CDR3 contains 15 residues. Germline values: CDR1 MDHEN, CDR2 SYDVKM. Trimming shortened V by 6 bases and J by 7 bases, and 18 bases separated the two germline ends. The CDR3 sequence: CASSPMEGLAEKLFF. The CDR3 nucleotides are TGTGCCAGCAGCCCCATGGAGGGTTTGGCTGAAAAACTGTTTTTT.

The chain couples TRBV5-6 to TRBJ2-1, with a weak D call TRBD2 (6 bases). V was pared by 3 bases and J by 7 bases, with 23 bases between. CDR1 and CDR2 (germline): SGHDT, YYEEEE. This CDR3 is 17 amino acids long. This CDR3 is CASSSRLDQNLFNEQFF. The DNA for the CDR3 is TGTGCCAGCAGCTCTCGACTAGACCAGAATCTTTTTAATGAGCAGTTCTTC.

This rearrangement joins TRBV14 to TRBJ2-1; D uncertain. Germline V gives CDR1 SGHDN, CDR2 FVKESK. The CDR3 length is 14 residues. V dropped 0 bases and J dropped 5 bases, with 8 bases sitting between them. The CDR3 DNA sequence: TGTGCCAGCAGCCAAGAGATGCTAAACAATGAGCAGTTCTTC. Protein: CASSQEMLNNEQFF.